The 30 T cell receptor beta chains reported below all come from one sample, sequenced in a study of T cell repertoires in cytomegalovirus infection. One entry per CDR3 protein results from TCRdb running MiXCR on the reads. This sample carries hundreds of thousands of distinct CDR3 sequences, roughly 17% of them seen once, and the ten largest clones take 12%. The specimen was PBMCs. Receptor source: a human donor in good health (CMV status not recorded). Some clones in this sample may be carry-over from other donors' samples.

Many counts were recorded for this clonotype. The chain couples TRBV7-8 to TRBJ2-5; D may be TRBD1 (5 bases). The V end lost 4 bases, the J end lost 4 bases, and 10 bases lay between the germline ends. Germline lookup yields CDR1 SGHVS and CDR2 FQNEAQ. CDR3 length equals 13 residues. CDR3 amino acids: CASSWGRGETQYF. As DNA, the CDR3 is TGTGCCAGCAGCTGGGGCCGTGGAGAGACCCAGTACTTC.

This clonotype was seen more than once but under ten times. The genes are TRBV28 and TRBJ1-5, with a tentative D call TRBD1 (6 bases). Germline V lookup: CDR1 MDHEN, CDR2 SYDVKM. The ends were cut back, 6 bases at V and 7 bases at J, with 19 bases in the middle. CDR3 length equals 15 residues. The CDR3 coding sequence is TGTGCCAGCAGATTAAGGGGGAGATCAAGGCAGCCCCAGCATTTT. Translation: CASRLRGRSRQPQHF.

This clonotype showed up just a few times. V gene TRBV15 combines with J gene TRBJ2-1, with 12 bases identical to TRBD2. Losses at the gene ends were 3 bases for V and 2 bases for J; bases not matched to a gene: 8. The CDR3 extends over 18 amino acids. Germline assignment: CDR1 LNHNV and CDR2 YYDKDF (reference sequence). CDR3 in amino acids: CATSSLVGLAGTYNEQFF. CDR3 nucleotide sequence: TGTGCCACCAGCAGCCTCGTCGGACTAGCGGGGACCTACAATGAGCAGTTCTTC.

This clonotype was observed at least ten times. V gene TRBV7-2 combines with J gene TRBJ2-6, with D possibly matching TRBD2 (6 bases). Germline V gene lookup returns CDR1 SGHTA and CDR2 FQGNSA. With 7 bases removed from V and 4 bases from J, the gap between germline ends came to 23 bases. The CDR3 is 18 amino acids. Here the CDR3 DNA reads TGTGCCAGCAAAGTCCGTCTGGGACTTTGGTCAGGGGCCAACGTCCTGACTTTC. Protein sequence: CASKVRLGLWSGANVLTF.

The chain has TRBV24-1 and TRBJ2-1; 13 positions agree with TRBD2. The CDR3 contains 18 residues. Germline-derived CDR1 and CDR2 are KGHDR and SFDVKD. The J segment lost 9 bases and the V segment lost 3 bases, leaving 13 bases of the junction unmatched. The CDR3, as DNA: TGTGCCACCAGTGATGGAAAGGGACTAGCGGGGACCTACGCTGAGCAGTTCTTC. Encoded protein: CATSDGKGLAGTYAEQFF.

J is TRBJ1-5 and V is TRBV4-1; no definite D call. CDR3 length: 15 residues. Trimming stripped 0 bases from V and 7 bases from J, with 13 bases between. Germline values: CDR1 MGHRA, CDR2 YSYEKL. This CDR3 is CASSQDQAPWQPQHF. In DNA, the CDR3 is TGCGCCAGCAGCCAAGACCAGGCCCCCTGGCAGCCCCAGCATTTT.

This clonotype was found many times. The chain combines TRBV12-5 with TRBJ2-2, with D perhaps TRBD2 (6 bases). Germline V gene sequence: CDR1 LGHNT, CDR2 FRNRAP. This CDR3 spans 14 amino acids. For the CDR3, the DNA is TGTGCCTCTATCTGGGGGGCGAACACCGGGGAGCTGTTTTTT. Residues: CASIWGANTGELFF.

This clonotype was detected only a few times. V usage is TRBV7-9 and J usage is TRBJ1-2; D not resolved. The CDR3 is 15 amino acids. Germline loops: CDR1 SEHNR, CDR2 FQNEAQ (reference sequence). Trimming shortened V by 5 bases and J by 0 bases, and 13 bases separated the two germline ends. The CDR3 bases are TGTGCCAGCAGCGGCTTCAGGACCGCTAACTATGGCTACACCTTC. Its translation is CASSGFRTANYGYTF.

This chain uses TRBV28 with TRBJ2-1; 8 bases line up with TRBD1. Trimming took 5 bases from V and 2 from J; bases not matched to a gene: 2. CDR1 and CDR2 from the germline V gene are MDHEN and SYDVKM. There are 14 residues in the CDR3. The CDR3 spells CASSGTGPYNEQFF. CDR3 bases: TGTGCCAGCAGTGGGACAGGCCCCTACAATGAGCAGTTCTTC.

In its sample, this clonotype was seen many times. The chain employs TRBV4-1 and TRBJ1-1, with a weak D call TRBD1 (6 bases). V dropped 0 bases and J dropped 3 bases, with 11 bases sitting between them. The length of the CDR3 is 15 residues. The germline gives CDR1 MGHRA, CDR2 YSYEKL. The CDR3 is CASSQEHRVDTEAFF. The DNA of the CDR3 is TGCGCCAGCAGCCAAGAGCACAGGGTCGACACTGAAGCTTTCTTT.

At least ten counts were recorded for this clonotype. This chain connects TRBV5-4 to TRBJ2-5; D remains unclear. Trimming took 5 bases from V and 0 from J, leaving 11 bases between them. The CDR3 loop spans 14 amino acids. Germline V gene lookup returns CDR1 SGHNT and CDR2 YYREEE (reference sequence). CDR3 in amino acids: CASSYMGYQETQYF. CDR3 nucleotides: TGTGCCAGCAGTTATATGGGTTACCAAGAGACCCAGTACTTC.

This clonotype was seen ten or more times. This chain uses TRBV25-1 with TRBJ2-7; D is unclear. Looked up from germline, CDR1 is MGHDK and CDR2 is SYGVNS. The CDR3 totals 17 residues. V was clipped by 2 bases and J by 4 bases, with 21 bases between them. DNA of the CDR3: TGTGCCAGCAGTGAAGTAAGTCCGACGTCCGGCGTTTACGAGCAGTACTTC. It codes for CASSEVSPTSGVYEQYF.

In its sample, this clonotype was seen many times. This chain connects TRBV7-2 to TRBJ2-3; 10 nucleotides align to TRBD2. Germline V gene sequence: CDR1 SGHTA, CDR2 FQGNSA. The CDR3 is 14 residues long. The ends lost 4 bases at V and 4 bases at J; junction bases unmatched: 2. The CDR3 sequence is CASSSSGGPDTQYF. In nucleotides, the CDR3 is TGTGCCAGCAGCTCTAGCGGGGGCCCAGATACGCAGTATTTT.

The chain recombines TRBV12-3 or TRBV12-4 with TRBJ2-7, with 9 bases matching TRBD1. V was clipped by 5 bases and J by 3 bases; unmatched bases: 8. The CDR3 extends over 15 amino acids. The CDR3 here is CASSPTGGAFYEQYF. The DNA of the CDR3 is TGTGCCAGCAGTCCGACAGGGGGGGCTTTCTACGAGCAGTACTTC.

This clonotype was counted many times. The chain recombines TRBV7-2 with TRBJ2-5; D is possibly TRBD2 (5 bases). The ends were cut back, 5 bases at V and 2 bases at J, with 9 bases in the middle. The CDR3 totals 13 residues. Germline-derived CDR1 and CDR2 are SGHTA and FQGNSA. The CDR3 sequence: CASSPGMQETQYF. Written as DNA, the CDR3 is TGTGCCAGCAGCCCGGGAATGCAAGAGACCCAGTACTTC.

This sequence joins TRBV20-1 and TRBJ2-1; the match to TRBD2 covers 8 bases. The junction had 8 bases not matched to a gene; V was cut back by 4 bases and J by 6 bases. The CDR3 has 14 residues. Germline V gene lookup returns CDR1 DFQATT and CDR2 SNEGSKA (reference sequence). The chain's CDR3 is CSAKASLAGNEQFF. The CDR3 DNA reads TGCAGTGCTAAAGCGTCGCTAGCGGGCAATGAGCAGTTCTTC.

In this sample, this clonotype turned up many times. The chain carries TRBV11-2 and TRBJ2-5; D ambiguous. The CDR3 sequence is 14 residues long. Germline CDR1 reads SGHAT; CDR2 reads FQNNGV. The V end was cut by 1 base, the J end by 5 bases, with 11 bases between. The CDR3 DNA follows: TGTGCCAGCAGCTTAGGGTCCCATGGGGAGACCCAGTACTTC. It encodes CASSLGSHGETQYF.

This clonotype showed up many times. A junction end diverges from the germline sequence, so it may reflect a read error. The CDR3 nucleotides read TGTGCCAGCAGTCAAGGGGGCGGCTACACCTTC. Its protein product is CASSQGGGYTF. This chain connects TRBV4-1 to TRBJ1-2, with 7 bases lining up with TRBD1. The CDR3 consists of 11 residues. CDR1 MGHRA and CDR2 YSYEKL come from the germline V gene.

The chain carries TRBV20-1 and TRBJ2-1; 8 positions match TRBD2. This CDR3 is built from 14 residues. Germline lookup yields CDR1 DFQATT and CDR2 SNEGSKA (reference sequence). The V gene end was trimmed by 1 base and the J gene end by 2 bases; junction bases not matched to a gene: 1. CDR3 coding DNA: TGCAGTGCTAGAGGACTAGCGCCCTACAATGAGCAGTTCTTC. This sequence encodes CSARGLAPYNEQFF.

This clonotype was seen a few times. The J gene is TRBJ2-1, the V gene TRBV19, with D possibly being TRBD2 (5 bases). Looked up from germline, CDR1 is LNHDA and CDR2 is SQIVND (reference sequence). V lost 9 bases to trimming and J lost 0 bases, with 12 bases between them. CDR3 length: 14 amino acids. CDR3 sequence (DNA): TGTGCCAGCAGAGCGGCCCCCTCCTACAATGAGCAGTTCTTC. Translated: CASRAAPSYNEQFF. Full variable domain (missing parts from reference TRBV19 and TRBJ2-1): DGGITQSPKYLFRKEGQNVTLSCEQNLNHDAMYWYRQDPGQGLRLIYYSQIVNDFQKGDIAEGYSVSREKKESFPLTVTSAQKNPTAFYLCASRAAPSYNEQFFGPGTRLTVL.

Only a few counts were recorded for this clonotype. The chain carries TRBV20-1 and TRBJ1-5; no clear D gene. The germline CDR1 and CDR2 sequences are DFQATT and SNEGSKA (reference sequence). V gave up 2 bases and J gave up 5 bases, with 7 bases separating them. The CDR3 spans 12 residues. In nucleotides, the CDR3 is TGCAGTGCTAGACGTCTCTATCAGCCCCAGCATTTT. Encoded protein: CSARRLYQPQHF.

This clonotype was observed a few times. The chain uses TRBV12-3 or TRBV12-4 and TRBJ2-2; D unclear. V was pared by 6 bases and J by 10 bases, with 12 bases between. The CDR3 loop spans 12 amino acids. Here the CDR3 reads CASSPSREELFF. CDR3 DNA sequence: TGTGCCAGCAGCCCGAGTCGAGAGGAGCTGTTTTTT.

The CDR3 spells CASSNGGVRTGPRDGYTF. CDR3 DNA: TGTGCCAGCAGCAATGGGGGGGTACGGACAGGGCCTCGGGATGGCTACACCTTC. The chain links TRBV28 to TRBJ1-2; 8 nucleotides align to TRBD1. The CDR3 length is 18 residues. Looked up from germline, CDR1 is MDHEN and CDR2 is SYDVKM. V was pared by 6 bases and J by 6 bases, with 21 bases of the junction left unmatched.

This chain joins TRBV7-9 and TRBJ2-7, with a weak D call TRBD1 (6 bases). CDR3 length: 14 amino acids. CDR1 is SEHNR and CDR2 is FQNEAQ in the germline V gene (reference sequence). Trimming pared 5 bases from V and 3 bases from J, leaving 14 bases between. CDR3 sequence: CASSLDRTGYEQYF. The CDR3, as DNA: TGTGCCAGCAGCCTCGACAGGACCGGCTACGAGCAGTACTTC.

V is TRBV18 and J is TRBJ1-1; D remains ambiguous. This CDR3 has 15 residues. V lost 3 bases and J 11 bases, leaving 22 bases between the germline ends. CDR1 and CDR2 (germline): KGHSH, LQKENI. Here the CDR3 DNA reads TGTGCCAGCTCACCTCCCTCTGTGGGTTCGCTTAAGGCTTTCTTT. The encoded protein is CASSPPSVGSLKAFF.

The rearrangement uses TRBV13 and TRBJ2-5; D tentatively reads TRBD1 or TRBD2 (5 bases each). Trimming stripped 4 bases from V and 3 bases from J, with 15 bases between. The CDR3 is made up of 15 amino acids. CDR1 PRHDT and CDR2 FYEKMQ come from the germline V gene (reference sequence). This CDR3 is CASSSGRWHKETQYF. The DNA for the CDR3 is TGTGCCAGCAGCTCGGGACGGTGGCACAAAGAGACCCAGTACTTC.

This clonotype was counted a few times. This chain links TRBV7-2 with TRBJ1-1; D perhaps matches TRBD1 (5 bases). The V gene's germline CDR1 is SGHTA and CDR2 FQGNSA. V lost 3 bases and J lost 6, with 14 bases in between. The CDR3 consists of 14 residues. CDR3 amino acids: CASSLGGIASEAFF. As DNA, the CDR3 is TGTGCCAGCAGCTTGGGGGGAATAGCCTCTGAAGCTTTCTTT.

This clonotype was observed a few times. This chain's CDR3 is CASTWEGGGRYGYTF. In nucleotides, the CDR3 is TGTGCCAGCACCTGGGAGGGCGGGGGTAGATATGGCTACACCTTC. The rearrangement uses TRBV6-1 and TRBJ1-2; TRBD1 might be the D (5 bases). CDR1 MNHNS and CDR2 SASEGT come from the germline V gene. The CDR3 extends over 15 amino acids. V gave up 7 bases and J gave up 5 bases, with 20 bases separating them.

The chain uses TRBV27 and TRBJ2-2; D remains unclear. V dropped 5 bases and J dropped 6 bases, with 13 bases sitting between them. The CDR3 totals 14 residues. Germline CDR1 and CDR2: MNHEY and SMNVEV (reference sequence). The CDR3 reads CASSINRVAGELFF. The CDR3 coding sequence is TGTGCCAGCAGTATCAATAGGGTCGCCGGGGAGCTGTTTTTT.

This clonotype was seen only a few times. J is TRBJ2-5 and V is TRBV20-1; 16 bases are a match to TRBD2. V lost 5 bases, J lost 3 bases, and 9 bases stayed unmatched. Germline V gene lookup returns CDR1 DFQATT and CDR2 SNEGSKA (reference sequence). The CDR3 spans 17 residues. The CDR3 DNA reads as TGCAGTGCTCGGGGGTGGGGACTAGCGGGGGGGAAAGAGACCCAGTACTTC. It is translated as CSARGWGLAGGKETQYF.